The 16 T cell receptor beta chains listed next were all sequenced from one sample in a study of graft-versus-host responses after intestinal transplantation (dated by TCRdb to the early 2020s). Receptor amplification or capture employed the immunoSEQ multiplex PCR assay. The table comes from immuneACCESS by way of TCRdb, which keeps in-frame sequences with V and J called. Part of the clones is missing from these tables; in studies checked, under half for an unresolved V gene and the rest for unknown reasons. This sample comprises approximately 77,000 clones, roughly 90% of them detected only once. Of the sample, 0.55% to 0.8% is held by the ten largest clones. The sample consisted of PBMCs, taken 98 days after intestinal transplantation. These receptors came from a human patient who received an intestinal transplant, so some T cells may come from the graft donor.

This rearrangement joins TRBV5-1 to TRBJ2-1; TRBD2 might be the D (5 bases). Germline assignment: CDR1 SGHRS and CDR2 YFSETQ. Trimming took 4 bases from V and 0 from J, leaving 8 bases between them. CDR3 length equals 14 residues. DNA for the CDR3: TGCGCCAGCAGCCCAGCGGACTCCTACAATGAGCAGTTCTTC. The encoded protein is CASSPADSYNEQFF.

V and J are TRBV5-4 and TRBJ2-1; TRBD1 matches 8 bases. In germline, CDR1 is SGHNT, CDR2 YYREEE (reference sequence). The CDR3 contains 14 residues. The trim removed 3 bases at V and 3 bases at J, leaving 2 bases unmatched. Here the CDR3 reads CASSSGQGYNEQFF. The CDR3 nucleotides are TGTGCCAGCAGCTCCGGACAGGGCTACAATGAGCAGTTCTTC.

Here the CDR3 DNA reads TGTGCCAGCAGCGTACTAGTCGTAGATGAGCAGTTCTTC. As protein: CASSVLVVDEQFF. This rearrangement joins TRBV5-4 to TRBJ2-1; a possible D gene is TRBD2 (5 bases). Trimming pared 4 bases from V and 8 bases from J, leaving 13 bases between. Germline CDR1 reads SGHNT; CDR2 reads YYREEE (reference sequence). The length of the CDR3 is 13 residues.

This sequence joins TRBV4-2 and TRBJ1-4; 9 bases are shared with TRBD1. The junction had 6 bases not matched to a gene; V was cut back by 1 base and J by 3 bases. The CDR3 sequence is 17 residues long. CDR1 and CDR2 (germline): LGHNA, YNFKEQ. The CDR3 spells CASSQGDRAWANEKLFF. Written as DNA, the CDR3 is TGTGCCAGCAGCCAAGGGGACAGGGCGTGGGCTAATGAAAAACTGTTTTTT.

The gene calls are TRBV13 and TRBJ2-3; TRBD2 aligns across 10 bases. The CDR3 loop spans 16 amino acids. The germline CDR1 and CDR2 sequences are PRHDT and FYEKMQ (reference sequence). V was clipped by 1 base and J by 10 bases; unmatched bases: 11. The CDR3 region has the DNA TGTGCCAGCAGCTTAGCCGTAGCGGGGGGTAAGGAACCGCAGTATTTT. Translating gives CASSLAVAGGKEPQYF.

The V and J genes are TRBV27 and TRBJ2-7; 9 bases are shared with TRBD1. After removal of 0 bases from V and 4 bases from J, the junction contained 7 bases not matched to a gene. Germline CDR1 reads MNHEY; CDR2 reads SMNVEV (reference sequence). The CDR3 is 16 amino acids. The CDR3 sequence: CASSLSAPGQGYEQYF. The CDR3 coding sequence is TGTGCCAGCAGTTTATCGGCACCGGGACAGGGTTACGAGCAGTACTTC.

The CDR3 coding sequence is TGCGCCAGCAGCCAAGAAGGGACAGGTGCGGGCAATCAGCCCCAGCATTTT. Translated, it gives CASSQEGTGAGNQPQHF. The chain is built from TRBV4-1 and TRBJ1-5, with TRBD1 matching 8 bases. The germline CDR1 and CDR2 sequences are MGHRA and YSYEKL. This CDR3 region has 17 residues. Unmatched junction bases numbered 6, after V lost 0 bases and J lost 2 bases.

The chain links TRBV5-1 to TRBJ2-3, with 15 bases matching TRBD2. There are 18 residues in the CDR3. Germline CDR1 is SGHRS and CDR2 is YFSETQ. The ends lost 3 bases at V and 0 bases at J; junction bases unmatched: 5. In nucleotides, the CDR3 is TGCGCCAGCAGCTGGACTAGCGGGGGGGCCGGTAGCACAGATACGCAGTATTTT. Translation: CASSWTSGGAGSTDTQYF.

The chain employs TRBV10-3 and TRBJ1-2; 9 bases are a match to TRBD1. The CDR3 is 17 amino acids. J gave up 8 bases and V 5 bases, and 18 bases lay outside the gene matches. CDR1 is ENHRY and CDR2 is SYGVKD in the germline V gene. Here the CDR3 DNA reads TGTGCCATCAGTTTGGACAGGGGAGATGCGAGACTGAACGGCTACACCTTC. It codes for CAISLDRGDARLNGYTF.

The chain uses TRBV6-1 and TRBJ2-7; D uncertain. Germline CDR1 is MNHNS and CDR2 is SASEGT. The V end was cut by 8 bases, the J end by 0 bases, with 5 bases between. CDR3 length: 11 residues. The CDR3 DNA follows: TGTGCCAGCCTGGGCTCCTACGAGCAGTACTTC. Translated, it gives CASLGSYEQYF.

This clone occurred once. The V gene is TRBV5-1, the J gene TRBJ2-3, with 14 bases matching TRBD2. CDR3 length equals 15 residues. From germline, CDR1 is SGHRS and CDR2 YFSETQ. After removal of 4 bases from V and 6 bases from J, the junction contained 4 bases not matched to a gene. The CDR3 sequence is CASSPTSGGADTQYF. The CDR3 coding sequence is TGCGCCAGCAGCCCGACTAGCGGGGGGGCGGATACGCAGTATTTT.

The rearrangement uses TRBV11-2 and TRBJ1-6; D possibly corresponds to TRBD1 (6 bases). The germline gives CDR1 SGHAT, CDR2 FQNNGV. With 6 bases removed from V and 8 bases from J, the gap between germline ends came to 8 bases. The CDR3 contains 12 residues. This chain's CDR3 is CASRQGYSPLHF. The CDR3, as DNA: TGTGCCAGCAGACAGGGCTATTCACCCCTCCACTTT.

This clone has a single count. This chain connects TRBV5-1 to TRBJ2-1; D call uncertain. The length of the CDR3 is 14 residues. The V and J ends lost 0 bases and 6 bases respectively, with 10 bases between them. Germline CDR1 and CDR2: SGHRS and YFSETQ. CDR3 nucleotide sequence: TGCGCCAGCAGCTTGGAAGGGTTAAGCAATGAGCAGTTCTTC. This sequence encodes CASSLEGLSNEQFF.

The chain has TRBV6-5 and TRBJ2-5; tentative D call: TRBD1 (8 bases). Germline V gives CDR1 MNHEY, CDR2 SVGAGI. Trimming removed 8 bases at V and 0 bases at J, with 13 bases between. CDR3 size: 14 residues. Written as DNA, the CDR3 is TGTGCCAGCCGAGCGGGACAGGACCAAGAGACCCAGTACTTC. This encodes CASRAGQDQETQYF.

This clone has just one count. The chain combines TRBV28 with TRBJ1-3; 8 bases align to TRBD1. The J segment lost 1 base and the V segment lost 2 bases, leaving 4 bases of the junction unmatched. CDR3 size: 16 residues. Germline CDR1 and CDR2: MDHEN and SYDVKM. DNA of the CDR3: TGTGCCAGCAGTTTAGGGAGGACAGGGTCTGGAAACACCATATATTTT. This encodes CASSLGRTGSGNTIYF.

The chain is built from TRBV28 and TRBJ2-3, with D perhaps TRBD2 (5 bases). With 4 bases removed from V and 2 bases from J, the gap between germline ends came to 10 bases. The CDR3 runs to 14 residues. Looked up from germline, CDR1 is MDHEN and CDR2 is SYDVKM. DNA of the CDR3: TGTGCCAGCAGTTACAGCGGTCCCACAGATACGCAGTATTTT. This gives the protein CASSYSGPTDTQYF.